These T cell receptor beta chains were read from a single sample in a study of T-cell reconstitution after alpha-beta-depleted transplantation in children. One entry per CDR3 protein, called by TCRdb with MiXCR from the PCR reads. The sample has approximately 500,000 distinct CDR3 sequences, about 10% seen once. Sample: PBMCs, taken before TCRalphabeta/CD19-depleted stem cell transplant. The receptors originated from a child aged 2 to 10 with inherited bone marrow failure, due to receive a stem cell transplant. The CDR3 runs from the conserved cysteine through the conserved F or W. Each record gives: V gene, clone size, J gene, D gene, CDR3 protein. D genes are given only for firm matches. Clone size is stated in some rows and not others, as once, few, many or a class when expanded.

v_call: TRBV27
clone_size: few
j_call: TRBJ2-7
d_call: -
cdr3_aa: CASGGISSYEQYF

v_call: TRBV12-3/TRBV12-4
clone_size: -
j_call: TRBJ1-2
d_call: -
cdr3_aa: CASKAGLANYGYTF

v_call: TRBV28
clone_size: many
j_call: TRBJ1-1
d_call: -
cdr3_aa: CASSLGGTRGVNTEAFF

v_call: TRBV4-2
clone_size: many
j_call: TRBJ2-1
d_call: -
cdr3_aa: CASSQFQGGRSYNEQFF

v_call: TRBV4-3
clone_size: many
j_call: TRBJ2-7
d_call: TRBD1
cdr3_aa: CASSPGTGIYEQYF

v_call: TRBV3-1
clone_size: many
j_call: TRBJ2-7
d_call: TRBD1
cdr3_aa: CASSDRQGVYEQYF

v_call: TRBV12-3/TRBV12-4
clone_size: many
j_call: TRBJ2-1
d_call: TRBD2
cdr3_aa: CASSPGLAGPSSYNEQFF

v_call: TRBV7-2
clone_size: few
j_call: TRBJ2-5
d_call: TRBD2
cdr3_aa: CASSRLAGGSETQYF

v_call: TRBV4-3
clone_size: many
j_call: TRBJ2-3
d_call: -
cdr3_aa: CASSQDSGSTDTQYF

v_call: TRBV7-9
clone_size: many
j_call: TRBJ2-3
d_call: TRBD1
cdr3_aa: CASSFSDRGLSSDTQYF

v_call: TRBV11-2
clone_size: many
j_call: TRBJ2-1
d_call: TRBD2
cdr3_aa: CASSFRGTIQNNEQFF

v_call: TRBV19
clone_size: -
j_call: TRBJ2-3
d_call: -
cdr3_aa: CASSIGPGAQYF

v_call: TRBV6-5
clone_size: many
j_call: TRBJ1-2
d_call: -
cdr3_aa: CASSYSRGAFGYTF

v_call: TRBV6-1
clone_size: few
j_call: TRBJ2-1
d_call: TRBD2
cdr3_aa: CASSGGTSGSRGEQFF

v_call: TRBV28
clone_size: many
j_call: TRBJ1-3
d_call: TRBD1
cdr3_aa: CASSWRGLFGGISGNTIYF

v_call: TRBV5-4
clone_size: -
j_call: TRBJ2-3
d_call: -
cdr3_aa: CASSLLNGDTQYF

v_call: TRBV20-1
clone_size: -
j_call: TRBJ1-1
d_call: -
cdr3_aa: CSATGGGAMNTEAFF

v_call: TRBV9
clone_size: many
j_call: TRBJ2-1
d_call: -
cdr3_aa: CASSVEGASSNEQFF

v_call: TRBV5-1
clone_size: many
j_call: TRBJ2-3
d_call: -
cdr3_aa: CASSLSGPSPTDTQYF

v_call: TRBV5-1
clone_size: many
j_call: TRBJ2-1
d_call: TRBD2
cdr3_aa: CASSPTDREGFEGQFF

v_call: TRBV7-6
clone_size: many
j_call: TRBJ2-7
d_call: TRBD1
cdr3_aa: CASTQNRGSINEQYF

v_call: TRBV20-1
clone_size: many
j_call: TRBJ2-7
d_call: TRBD2
cdr3_aa: CSARSETSGPPYEQYF

v_call: TRBV5-6
clone_size: -
j_call: TRBJ2-1
d_call: TRBD2
cdr3_aa: CASGPAGGPSYNEQFF

v_call: TRBV7-2
clone_size: many
j_call: TRBJ2-1
d_call: -
cdr3_aa: CASSLKPRREQFF

v_call: TRBV20-1
clone_size: many
j_call: TRBJ1-2
d_call: -
cdr3_aa: CSAQDNLNYGYTF

v_call: TRBV9
clone_size: many
j_call: TRBJ2-1
d_call: TRBD2
cdr3_aa: CASSGLAGGSGEQFF

v_call: TRBV29-1
clone_size: many
j_call: TRBJ2-7
d_call: TRBD2
cdr3_aa: CSVEDPSGSGEQYF

v_call: TRBV27
clone_size: -
j_call: TRBJ1-2
d_call: -
cdr3_aa: CASSPAGDYGYTF

v_call: TRBV15
clone_size: many
j_call: TRBJ2-1
d_call: TRBD1
cdr3_aa: CATSAGGPYNEQFF

v_call: TRBV5-1
clone_size: many
j_call: TRBJ2-7
d_call: TRBD1
cdr3_aa: CASSLGSDRAYEQYF

v_call: TRBV9
clone_size: few
j_call: TRBJ2-7
d_call: -
cdr3_aa: CAIPGRNYEQYF